Listed below are T cell receptor beta chains from one sample, sequenced in a study of blood T cell repertoires in COVID-19. TCRdb keeps only in-frame clones here, not all; method: immunoSEQ multiplex PCR. The table has 130,000 or so clones, about 83% seen once. The sequencing input was PBMCs or T cells enriched from blood (not recorded which). These receptors originate from a woman aged 25 to 39 who had recovered from COVID-19. Each CDR3 is given with its conserved first and last residue. A D gene is named only where the DNA matches it firmly. Clone size appears in some rows only: once, few, many, or a class for an expanded clone.

TRBV11-2	-	TRBJ2-7	14	-	TGTGCCAGCAGCTTAGTTGCGGGTAGCTACGAGCAGTACTTC	CASSLVAGSYEQYF
TRBV5-1	-	TRBJ2-5	12	-	TGCGCCAGCAGCTTGGACGGGGAGACCCAGTACTTC	CASSLDGETQYF
TRBV3-1/TRBV3-2	-	TRBJ2-2	12	-	TGTGCCAGCAGCCAGGCCACCGGGGAGCTGTTTTTT	CASSQATGELFF
TRBV24-1	once	TRBJ2-3	18	TRBD2	TGTGCCACCAGTGGGATGACTAGCGGGAGAAGGGGCACAGATACGCAGTATTTT	CATSGMTSGRRGTDTQYF
TRBV2	-	TRBJ2-1	15	TRBD1	TGTGCCAGCTCCACTGACAGGGACTCCTACAATGAGCAGTTCTTC	CASSTDRDSYNEQFF
TRBV7-2	-	TRBJ2-7	15	TRBD2	TGTGCCAGCAGCTCCGGGACTAGCGGGGCCTACGAGCAGTACTTC	CASSSGTSGAYEQYF
TRBV28	-	TRBJ1-2	15	TRBD1	TGTGCCAGCAGTGCCGGGACAGCTACGTCCTATGGCTACACCTTC	CASSAGTATSYGYTF
TRBV7-8	-	TRBJ2-7	14	-	TGTGCCAGCAGCCCTCAGGCCCGTGTCGACGAGCAGTACTTC	CASSPQARVDEQYF
TRBV4-1	-	TRBJ2-7	16	TRBD1	TGCGCCAGCAGCCTTCCGGGACAGAGGAGATTCTACGAGCAGTACTTC	CASSLPGQRRFYEQYF
TRBV29-1	-	TRBJ2-1	12	TRBD1	TGCAGCGTGAGTGGACAGGGCTATGAGCAGTTCTTC	CSVSGQGYEQFF
TRBV6-1	-	TRBJ2-1	18	-	TGTGCCAGCAGTGCCTACAGGGGGGGAACAACCGTGAACAATGAGCAGTTCTTC	CASSAYRGGTTVNNEQFF
TRBV13	-	TRBJ1-6	15	TRBD1	TGTGCCAGCAGCATCGGACAGGGATATAATTCACCCCTCCACTTT	CASSIGQGYNSPLHF
TRBV30	-	TRBJ2-7	14	-	TGTGCCTGGAGTATTCCCCCGGGTGGGTTGGAGCAGTACTTC	CAWSIPPGGLEQYF
TRBV6-4	many	TRBJ2-2	16	TRBD1	TGTGCCAGCAGCGCCGGGACAGGGGTCCCCACCGGGGAGCTGTTTTTT	CASSAGTGVPTGELFF
TRBV27	-	TRBJ2-7	15	TRBD1	TGTGCCAGCAGTCCACCGGGACAGGGATACTACGAGCAGTACTTC	CASSPPGQGYYEQYF
TRBV19	-	TRBJ1-3	14	TRBD1	TGTGCCAGTAGTCTCGGACAGGGGAGAAACACCATATATTTT	CASSLGQGRNTIYF
TRBV5-8	-	TRBJ2-7	16	TRBD1	TGTGCCAGCAGTCGACAGGGGGCGATAATCTCCTACGAGCAGTACTTC	CASSRQGAIISYEQYF
TRBV5-1	-	TRBJ2-7	12	-	TGCGCCAGCAGCTTGGAGGGGGTCGAGCAGTACTTC	CASSLEGVEQYF
TRBV28	-	TRBJ1-1	14	-	TGTGCCAGCAGCCGACTGTCGGGGGGCACTGAAGCTTTCTTT	CASSRLSGGTEAFF
TRBV24-1	-	TRBJ2-5	15	TRBD2	TGTGCCACCAGTGATCCGACTAGCGGGAGAGAGACCCAGTACTTC	CATSDPTSGRETQYF
TRBV29-1	once	TRBJ1-5	13	TRBD1	TGCAGCGTCGAAGACAGGGGCACTCAAGCCCAGCATTTT	CSVEDRGTQAQHF
TRBV5-4	-	TRBJ1-6	15	-	TGTGCCAGCAGCTTGGACGGGATTAATAATTCACCCCTCCACTTT	CASSLDGINNSPLHF
TRBV30	-	TRBJ1-1	13	-	TGTGCCTGGAGTACACCCGCGAACACTGAAGCTTTCTTT	CAWSTPANTEAFF
TRBV2	once	TRBJ1-4	16	TRBD1	TGTGCCAGCAGTGGGAGGGGGCCTGGAACTAATGAAAAACTGTTTTTT	CASSGRGPGTNEKLFF
TRBV5-1	few	TRBJ2-7	14	-	TGCGCCAGCAGCTTGTCACAGGGAACCTACGAGCAGTACTTC	CASSLSQGTYEQYF